This T cell receptor (beta chain) was obtained from a study of beta chain features in type 1 diabetes. Per germline, CDR1 SGHAT and CDR2 FQDESV (reference sequence). The CDR3 runs 12 residues. The J segment lost 10 bases and the V segment lost 5 bases, leaving 7 bases of the junction unmatched. cDNA synthesis used the whole RNA isolate, giving expressed TCRB sequences. Here immunoSEQ multiplex PCR was the method, and the copy in TCRdb shows in-frame clones only, minus some. Among some 900,000 clones listed, 15% to 20% were seen once. This clone has only a few counts. Sequenced: naive CD4+ T cells from blood. The receptor comes from a woman aged 18-29 years in good health. This sequence joins TRBV11-1 and TRBJ2-7, with 8 nucleotides matching TRBD1. CDR3 in amino acids: CASSPGRGPQYF. CDR3 bases: TGTGCCAGCAGCCCCGGCAGGGGGCCTCAGTACTTC.